This T cell receptor beta chain was captured in a study of cytomegalovirus exposure and HLA in healthy donors (dated by TCRdb to between 2016 and 2019). Turning to the overall study: In an earlier analysis of 587 of the donors, about 260 Gb of sequence data and some 100 million unique TCR beta sequences from 180 million or so T cells were reported. The number of typed donors differed by locus: about 620-640 for A, B, C, DRB1 and DQB1; approximately 530 for DQA1; 606 for DPA1; and some 430 for DPB1. The later analysis used no new phenotypic data to find candidate immune exposures, relying instead on TCR beta sequences and their occurrence across donors. The study aimed to test whether signatures of past pathogen exposure could be identified by cataloging public T cell receptors. The study combined high-throughput TCR immunosequencing, statistical association of individual TCRs with disease status, and machine learning to predict cytomegalovirus infection status. The study profiled the T cell repertoires of 666 subjects by immunosequencing and related them to cytomegalovirus serostatus. Because of strong linkage in the cohort, roughly five DR-DQ haplotypes were treated as single units for association and clustering. Both class I and class II loci were covered by HLA typing, at four-digit resolution. The genetic ancestry cluster associated with self-reported Caucasian donors included about 84% of the 398 genotyped donors. Besides the first cohort of approximately 670 subjects, a separate validation cohort made up of some 110 different subjects was used. To decide whether each TCR beta V gene segment behaved as functional or pseudogenic, an earlier analysis of nearly 600 of the donors relied on high-throughput TCR beta sequencing. Donor age, sex, ethnicity and CMV serostatus were collected together with the repertoire data. All discovery cohort repertoires had been generated using a single sequencing platform. A later genetic analysis used genome-wide SNP genotypes for 398 of the 666 donors, treating that subset as a discovery cohort. Across approximately 420 genotyped donors of the cohort, an average of about 240,000 unique TCR beta nucleotide sequences per donor were sequenced, and approximately 17% of those sequences were non-productive. An early release covering roughly 600 HLA-typed donors comprised about 310 gigabases of sequencing data and around 85 million unique TCR sequences. In a later analysis, previously published TCR beta repertoires from some 640 donors were re-analyzed and high-resolution HLA genotyping was added so that TCR occurrence patterns could be studied.

The receptor library was made with the immunoSEQ multiplex PCR assay. For the multiplex PCR, a mixture combining 60 forward primers for TCR Vbeta segments and 13 reverse primers for TCR Jbeta segments was used. The CDR3 region of rearranged TCR beta genes was amplified from genomic DNA by a multiplex PCR assay. The Illumina HiSeq System was used to sequence the amplified TCR beta libraries as 87-base-pair reads. The paper's data handling went like this. A later analysis counted tens of millions of unique TCR beta chains across the 650 to 800 repertoires, and around 9.9 million of these chains were shared by at least two donors. Raw reads were error-corrected and collapsed into unique sequences by a nearest-neighbor algorithm in which closely related sequences were merged to remove PCR and sequencing errors. Alignment of CDR3 sequences to IMGT reference sequences was used to assign V, D and J gene segments. For a sequence to be retained, at least a six-nucleotide match to both a V gene segment and a J gene segment was required. A rearrangement counted as productive if the CDR3 had no stop codons and remained in frame with V and J, and every other rearrangement counted as non-productive. CDR3 was defined by IMGT convention, running from the second conserved V-encoded cysteine to the conserved J-encoded phenylalanine. The earlier analysis of approximately 500 of the donors excluded sequences that lacked an unambiguous match to a single V gene segment. An earlier analysis of around 600 of the donors classified V segments as functional when productive rearrangements were above 56.7% and as segregating when the standard deviation between donors was above 5%. A statistical classification framework was built for diagnosing cytomegalovirus status from the catalog of TCR beta chain sequences. V and J gene assignment, in a later analysis, came from comparing TCR nucleotide sequences with IMGT/GENE-DB human TR gene sequences. In a later analysis, CDR3 sequences and most-parsimonious VDJ recombination scenarios were assigned using the TCRdist pipeline. In a later analysis, every TCR beta chain was defined by the combination of its CDR3 amino acid sequence and its V-gene family, and reads without a unique V-gene family were dropped. To address suspected cross-contamination and a sequencing artifact, a later analysis removed over 500 highly shared, low-generation-probability nucleotide sequences. In a later analysis, a clonal expansion index was calculated for each public chain from normalized within-repertoire ranks of inferred template counts. A later analysis computed generation probabilities with a VDJ recombination model fitted to out-of-frame rearrangements, and checked the results against IGoR. Hypergeometric tests were used in a later analysis to score TCR-TCR, TCR-HLA and TCR-CMV co-occurrence, with a repertoire-size bias correction applied to the TCR pairs. A later analysis estimated false discovery rates by permuting HLA or CMV assignments 20 times. In a later analysis, co-occurring TCRs were grouped with DBSCAN, and TCRdist sequence similarity was added when clustering was performed within HLA-allele-positive subsets. Repertoires with fewer than 30,000 or more than 120,000 public chains, plus five repertoires with anomalous nucleotide sharing, were excluded from co-occurrence clustering. Here the immuneACCESS table is served through TCRdb, limited to in-frame sequences with V and J called. Missing clones are a known gap in these copies; in checked studies unresolved V genes cover under half, and the rest lacks a known reason. D and trimming were read from the DNA, whereas the V and J calls and clone size are those reported in that table. The table for this sample records fewer than 60,000 clones. The top ten constitute 9% to 15% of the sample.

Taken from cysteine to phenylalanine, the CDR3 has 14 residues. The DNA shown is the 42-base CDR3, in frame from base 1. V lost 3 bases and J lost 9 bases; the stretch between them is 17 bases long. The germline V gene (reference sequence) provides CDR1 PRHDT and CDR2 FYEKMQ. Study-wide conclusions, independent of this receptor: A further reported finding was that TCR beta sequences accurately predicted the HLA-A and HLA-B alleles for most subjects in the first cohort. At a false discovery rate of 0.05, a later analysis linked some 17,000 TCR beta sequences to specific HLA alleles. The presence/absence analyses assumed that sequencing depth was roughly uniform across donors, and that assumption may not be true. Most TCR sequences were observed very rarely across donors, whereas some public TCRs were present in many individuals. Three of the identified cytomegalovirus-associated TCR beta chains were confirmed in vitro to be specific for cytomegalovirus antigens. Most CMV-associated TCR beta chains appeared to be HLA-restricted in a later analysis, and the HLA associations seemed to be driven largely by CMV exposure. Broadly in line with IMGT annotations, most TCR beta V segments showed up in productive rearrangements about 90% or about 30% of the time in an earlier analysis of several hundred of the donors. For the cohort, immune exposure information was limited to CMV serostatus. The sequencing pipeline was judged likely to have produced a cluster of highly shared sequence variants as a technical artifact. In a later genetic analysis, a missense DCLRE1C variant was associated with V-gene and J-gene trimming of TCR beta chains, and the association was replicated in an independent cohort. The cohort was sequenced for TCR beta chains only, and without alpha or paired-chain data the features that could be detected were limited. A later analysis reported that several top co-occurrence clusters appeared linked to parvovirus B19, influenza, CMV and Epstein-Barr virus. In a later analysis, HLA-associated TCR beta chains showed more clonal expansion and lower generation probabilities than non-associated chains that were equally common. The study listed 164 TCR beta chains as associated with cytomegalovirus. Because HLA typing was missing for some donors at each locus, association tests included only the typed subset. According to a later genetic analysis, donors in an Asian-associated ancestry cluster had fewer N-insertions in productive TCRs than the approximately 690-donor mean. Linkage disequilibrium might explain the correlated functional status among segregating V segments, but an unknown experimental factor could not be excluded. The earlier analysis of approximately 540 of the donors excluded roughly 17 rarely observed V segments, including chromosome 9 orphons, because counts were too low. A later analysis found that TCR association rates varied across HLA loci, with DRB1 alleles showing the most associated TCRs and HLA-C alleles the fewest. The authors suggested that the approach could potentially be extended to other disease states and immunological phenotypes. The classifier was reported to diagnose cytomegalovirus status with high specificity and sensitivity in both the original and validation cohorts. Strong co-occurrence of HLA alleles, especially DR and DQ, made assigning TCR associations to individual alleles difficult. Because the 87-base-pair reads could not distinguish some IMGT-functional V segments, including TRBV6-2 and TRBV6-3, those segments were excluded.

The cohort consisted of hundreds of healthy bone marrow donors. At the time of sampling, all cohort members were nominally healthy, though unrecorded immune exposures were likely present. The donor tested CMV seropositive, placing the donor among the 310 or so seropositive members of the cohort. Every donor gave a peripheral blood sample, and the peripheral blood mononuclear cells from that sample were used for TCR beta sequencing. The Qiagen DNeasy Blood Extraction Kit was used to extract genomic DNA from the blood cell samples. With respect to this clone: The antigen this receptor binds is unknown.

The chain is assembled from TRBV13 and TRBJ1-2, with no D gene named confidently. The clonotype comes from a woman between 25 and 40 years old in good health and CMV-seropositive. Sequenced: PBMCs. CDR3 sequence: CASSFYWRTGSYTF. The sequenced DNA: TGTGCCAGCAGCTTCTATTGGCGGACTGGGAGCTACACCTTC.